Listed below are T cell receptor beta chains from one sample, sequenced in a study of early T cells in non-severe SARS-CoV-2 infection. One entry per CDR3 protein results from TCRdb running MiXCR on the 5' RACE reads. The sample gives more than 65,000 distinct CDR3 sequences, about 12% of which show up once; roughly 1.3% is in the top ten. Input material: whole blood. The origin of the receptors is an adult who was a healthcare worker with PCR-confirmed SARS-CoV-2 infection or an uninfected control (not recorded which). Each CDR3 is given with its conserved first and last residue. Clone size is shown for a subset of rows, as once, few, many or a class of expanded clone.

j_gene: TRBJ2-1; v_gene: TRBV30; abundance: many; CDR3aa: CAWSPGLAGGEQFF
j_gene: TRBJ1-2; v_gene: TRBV29-1; abundance: few; CDR3aa: CSVRQDNYGYTF
j_gene: TRBJ1-1; v_gene: TRBV25-1; abundance: medium-sized; CDR3aa: CASSEGTPEAFF
j_gene: TRBJ2-5; v_gene: TRBV5-1; abundance: many; CDR3aa: CASSLNRDQETQYF
j_gene: TRBJ2-5; v_gene: TRBV12-3/TRBV12-4; abundance: many; CDR3aa: CASSLTVPQETQYF
j_gene: TRBJ1-5; v_gene: TRBV6-1; abundance: many; CDR3aa: CASSLQGRSNQPQHF
j_gene: TRBJ2-1; v_gene: TRBV2; abundance: .; CDR3aa: CASSVAGGNEQFF
j_gene: TRBJ2-1; v_gene: TRBV10-2; abundance: many; CDR3aa: CAIAGMVNEQFF
j_gene: TRBJ1-6; v_gene: TRBV30; abundance: many; CDR3aa: CAWAGPLTLHF
j_gene: TRBJ2-2; v_gene: TRBV3-2; abundance: many; CDR3aa: CASSQDWASGRPGSCFF
j_gene: TRBJ1-6; v_gene: TRBV19; abundance: many; CDR3aa: CASTSPDSPLHF
j_gene: TRBJ2-3; v_gene: TRBV7-2; abundance: few; CDR3aa: CASSSQGQSDTQYF
j_gene: TRBJ1-2; v_gene: TRBV28; abundance: many; CDR3aa: CASSLGQPPGYTF
j_gene: TRBJ2-1; v_gene: TRBV30; abundance: few; CDR3aa: CAWSFSYNEQFF
j_gene: TRBJ2-2; v_gene: TRBV7-6; abundance: many; CDR3aa: CASSSQSGMWDTGELFF
j_gene: TRBJ1-2; v_gene: TRBV20-1; abundance: many; CDR3aa: CSARDRSNYGYTF
j_gene: TRBJ2-7; v_gene: TRBV6-2/TRBV6-3; abundance: many; CDR3aa: CASSSAGGQTYEQYF
j_gene: TRBJ2-5; v_gene: TRBV20-1; abundance: .; CDR3aa: CSARGRPLETQYF
j_gene: TRBJ2-1; v_gene: TRBV27; abundance: many; CDR3aa: CASSSGRWSYNEQFF
j_gene: TRBJ2-1; v_gene: TRBV28; abundance: many; CDR3aa: CASSTGIYNEQFF
j_gene: TRBJ1-2; v_gene: TRBV12-3/TRBV12-4; abundance: many; CDR3aa: CASSVNQRDYTF
j_gene: TRBJ1-3; v_gene: TRBV7-9; abundance: many; CDR3aa: CASSLGFGESGNTIYF